Sequencing of this T cell receptor beta chain was carried out in a study of CD8+ T cells in alopecia areata. Whole-study context: Severity scores in treated patients reflected the percentage of scalp affected.

Investigators isolated RNA and reverse transcribed it into cDNA to act as the sequencing template. Profiled with immunoSEQ multiplex PCR; TCRdb holds only in-frame clones, not every one. The top ten hold around 10% of the sample, which has over 90,000 clones, over 75% seen once. Germline lookup yields CDR1 MNHEY and CDR2 SMNVEV (reference sequence). V was clipped by 5 bases and J by 6 bases, with 17 bases between them. The CDR3 consists of 14 residues. Regarding treatment: oral pan-JAK inhibitor, 5-10 mg twice daily. The study team obtained lesional scalp punch biopsies and peripheral blood from alopecia areata patients.

The receptor was derived from a human donor with alopecia areata. The chain employs TRBV27 and TRBJ2-7; weak D call: TRBD2 (6 bases). Sample: CD8+ T cells sorted from blood, taken at week 34, from a patient treated with tofacitinib. CDR3 protein: CASSTTTSGLEQYF. The CDR3 nucleotides read TGTGCCAGCAGTACGACCACATCGGGACTCGAGCAGTACTTC.